A single sample is the source of the 25 T cell receptor beta chains below, sequenced in a study of cytomegalovirus exposure and HLA in healthy donors. The study ran its PCR with 60 Vbeta and 13 Jbeta primers. Here immunoSEQ multiplex PCR was the method, and the copy in TCRdb shows in-frame clones only, minus some. The data contain approximately 73,000 clones, 65% to 85% of them singletons. The sequencing sample was made of PBMCs. The receptors originated from a woman between 35 and 50 years old in good health and CMV-seropositive.

This clone was seen a few times. The genes are TRBV19 and TRBJ2-1, with D possibly matching TRBD1 (6 bases). Trimming removed 5 bases at V and 0 bases at J, with 11 bases between. This CDR3 contains 15 residues. CDR1 is LNHDA and CDR2 is SQIVND in the germline V gene (reference sequence). CDR3 sequence reads: CASSVDRSSYNEQFF. CDR3 nucleotide sequence: TGTGCCAGTAGTGTCGACAGGAGCTCCTACAATGAGCAGTTCTTC.

The V gene is TRBV6-5, the J gene TRBJ2-5, with 8 bases identical to TRBD2. The ends lost 0 bases at V and 2 bases at J; junction bases unmatched: 5. Germline values: CDR1 MNHEY, CDR2 SVGAGI. The CDR3 contains 16 residues. The CDR3 reads CASSYSSGGGQETQYF. CDR3 nucleotides: TGTGCCAGCAGTTACTCCTCTGGCGGGGGGCAAGAGACCCAGTACTTC.

The chain employs TRBV7-2 and TRBJ2-5, with 8 positions matching TRBD2. The V gene end was trimmed by 5 bases and the J gene end by 2 bases; junction bases not matched to a gene: 7. Germline values: CDR1 SGHTA, CDR2 FQGNSA. The CDR3 covers 15 residues. The CDR3 spells CASSTTSGLQETQYF. CDR3 nucleotides: TGTGCCAGCAGCACCACTAGCGGTCTTCAAGAGACCCAGTACTTC.

This CDR3 is CACKPWTGDSVAGYGYTF. The CDR3 DNA follows: TGTGCCTGTAAGCCTTGGACAGGGGATTCGGTTGCAGGGTATGGCTACACCTTC. J is TRBJ1-2 and V is TRBV28; 9 positions match TRBD1. Trimming removed 11 bases from V and 5 bases from J; junction bases left unmatched: 24. The CDR3 spans 18 residues. Germline CDR1 MDHEN, CDR2 SYDVKM.

V and J are TRBV6-1 and TRBJ1-5; TRBD1 might be the D (6 bases). The CDR3 has 14 residues. The V end was cut by 2 bases, the J end by 7 bases, with 12 bases between. Germline V lookup: CDR1 MNHNS, CDR2 SASEGT. The CDR3 sequence: CASSEMGARQPQHF. DNA of the CDR3: TGTGCCAGCAGTGAAATGGGGGCGAGGCAGCCCCAGCATTTT.

This chain links TRBV7-8 with TRBJ1-3, with a possible D match to TRBD1 (5 bases). The CDR3 is 16 residues long. Germline V gene sequence: CDR1 SGHVS, CDR2 FQNEAQ. The V end lost 1 base, the J end lost 0 bases, and 10 bases lay between the germline ends. The CDR3 loop reads CASSLGSTGSGNTIYF. In DNA form, the CDR3 reads TGTGCCAGCAGCTTAGGGTCTACAGGCTCTGGAAACACCATATATTTT.

The chain employs TRBV15 and TRBJ2-5; 8 bases align to TRBD1. Germline loops: CDR1 LNHNV, CDR2 YYDKDF (reference sequence). J gave up 5 bases and V 8 bases, and 10 bases lay outside the gene matches. The CDR3 length is 14 residues. CDR3 sequence: CATRDQGAGETQYF. The CDR3 DNA reads as TGTGCCACCCGTGACCAGGGGGCAGGGGAGACCCAGTACTTC.

CDR3 coding DNA: TGCGCCAGCAGCCACCTACAGGATTTCGATGAGCAGTTCTTC. Translated: CASSHLQDFDEQFF. The genes are TRBV5-1 and TRBJ2-1, with D possibly TRBD1 on 5 matching bases. This CDR3 has 14 residues. V was trimmed by 4 bases and J by 8 bases, leaving 16 bases between them. CDR1 is SGHRS, CDR2 YFSETQ, per germline.

About this clone: Germline is not matched at one junction end, which may reflect a read error. The chain couples TRBV28 to TRBJ2-1; 8 bases are a match to TRBD1. Germline CDR1 reads MDHEN; CDR2 reads SYDVKM. The CDR3 covers 15 residues. DNA of the CDR3: TGTGCCAGCAGAAATCCAGGGGGCTCCGACAATGAGCAGTTCTTC. It specifies CASRNPGGSDNEQFF.

The chain couples TRBV6-4 to TRBJ2-2, with D uncertain. The CDR3 totals 15 residues. The germline V and J ends were trimmed by 3 bases and 4 bases, with 12 bases remaining between them. Per the germline V gene, CDR1 is MRHNA and CDR2 is SNTAGT. The CDR3 is CASSEDGSGTGELFF. DNA for the CDR3: TGTGCCAGCAGTGAAGACGGGTCGGGCACCGGGGAGCTGTTTTTT.

The gene calls are TRBV5-1 and TRBJ2-2; the D gene is possibly TRBD2 (5 bases). The CDR3 covers 16 residues. The ends were cut back, 6 bases at V and 2 bases at J, with 17 bases in the middle. Germline-derived CDR1 and CDR2 are SGHRS and YFSETQ. The CDR3 here is CASTSRIASNTGELFF. As DNA, the CDR3 is TGCGCCAGCACGTCACGGATAGCGTCTAACACCGGGGAGCTGTTTTTT.

J is TRBJ2-3 and V is TRBV5-1, with TRBD2 matching over 8 bases. Trimming took 4 bases from V and 3 from J; bases not matched to a gene: 4. CDR3 length: 14 residues. CDR1 is SGHRS, CDR2 YFSETQ, per germline. CDR3 region: CASSPGGLTDTQYF. In DNA form, the CDR3 reads TGCGCCAGCAGCCCGGGGGGGCTAACAGATACGCAGTATTTT.

J is TRBJ2-7 and V is TRBV2, with D maybe TRBD1 (6 bases). The germline V gene encodes CDR1 SNHLY and CDR2 FYNNEI. Trimming removed 6 bases from V and 5 bases from J, with 17 bases in between. The CDR3 covers 14 residues. The CDR3 nucleotides are TGTGCCAGCAGGAGCAGGGGTTTGTTCGACGAGCAGTACTTC. Translation gives CASRSRGLFDEQYF.

The chain links TRBV7-2 to TRBJ2-7, with 11 bases identical to TRBD2. Germline V gene sequence: CDR1 SGHTA, CDR2 FQGNSA. Trimming cost V 5 bases and J 3 bases; bases outside gene matches: 6. This CDR3 region has 15 residues. DNA for the CDR3: TGTGCCAGCAGCGCCCGACTAGCGGGGAACTACGAGCAGTACTTC. Residues: CASSARLAGNYEQYF.

The gene calls are TRBV6-1 and TRBJ2-5; D perhaps matches TRBD1 (5 bases). CDR3 length: 15 residues. Germline-derived CDR1 and CDR2 are MNHNS and SASEGT. V shed 3 bases and J shed 2 bases, with 13 bases lying between them. The CDR3 sequence: CASSEQPRQQETQYF. CDR3 DNA sequence: TGTGCCAGCAGTGAGCAACCTCGACAGCAAGAGACCCAGTACTTC.

The rearrangement uses TRBV30 and TRBJ1-1; D unresolved. This CDR3 has 13 residues. Trimming removed 0 bases at V and 4 bases at J, with 9 bases between. Germline V gene lookup returns CDR1 GTSNPN and CDR2 SVGIG (reference sequence). For the CDR3, the DNA is TGTGCCTGGAGTGTACTGGGAGTCACTGAAGCTTTCTTT. As protein: CAWSVLGVTEAFF.

The chain combines TRBV6-6 with TRBJ1-4; D possibly corresponds to TRBD1 (6 bases). This CDR3 region has 16 residues. Trimming pared 5 bases from V and 5 bases from J, leaving 18 bases between. Germline V gene lookup returns CDR1 MNHNY and CDR2 SVGAGI (reference sequence). CDR3 protein: CASSLSQGRGNEKLFF. The CDR3 nucleotides are TGTGCCAGCAGTCTATCACAGGGTCGGGGAAATGAAAAACTGTTTTTT.

J is TRBJ1-2 and V is TRBV14, with D possibly TRBD1 on 6 matching bases. The germline V and J ends were trimmed by 3 bases and 8 bases, with 16 bases remaining between them. Germline-derived CDR1 and CDR2 are SGHDN and FVKESK. This CDR3 region has 14 residues. The CDR3 DNA is TGTGCCAGCAGCCACGAACCCAGGGGTGTGGGCTACACCTTC. Translating gives CASSHEPRGVGYTF.

The rearrangement uses TRBV6-5 and TRBJ2-1; a possible D gene is TRBD1 (6 bases). Trimming stripped 2 bases from V and 8 bases from J, with 19 bases between. The CDR3 is 16 amino acids. From germline, CDR1 is MNHEY and CDR2 SVGAGI. CDR3 coding DNA: TGTGCCAGCAGTTACACAAGACCAAGGGGGACGGATGAGCAGTTCTTC. This sequence encodes CASSYTRPRGTDEQFF.

The V call is TRBV7-2, the J call TRBJ2-1, with 7 bases aligning to TRBD1. Germline V gene lookup returns CDR1 SGHTA and CDR2 FQGNSA. This CDR3 comprises 13 residues. With V trimmed by 1 base and J by 10 bases, 4 bases remained unmatched. CDR3 region: CASSLDQQGEQFF. The CDR3 DNA follows: TGTGCCAGCAGCTTAGACCAACAGGGGGAGCAGTTCTTC.

This clone has more than one count but fewer than ten. The chain recombines TRBV29-1 with TRBJ2-1; 13 positions match TRBD2. V trimming: 3 bases; J trimming: 6 bases; junction bases outside the gene matches: 8. The CDR3 is made up of 16 amino acids. From germline, CDR1 is SQVTM and CDR2 ANQGSEA. CDR3 nucleotides: TGCAGCGTTGACATGGGGTGGACTAGCGGGGGCAATGAGCAGTTCTTC. As protein: CSVDMGWTSGGNEQFF.

The chain combines TRBV7-2 with TRBJ2-7; 9 bases are shared with TRBD2. Germline CDR1 and CDR2: SGHTA and FQGNSA. Germline trimming cut 1 base from V and 1 base from J; bases unmatched to any gene: 5. CDR3 size: 16 residues. CDR3 DNA: TGTGCCAGCAGCTTAGTTACGGGACTAGCTTCCTACGAGCAGTACTTC. Residues: CASSLVTGLASYEQYF. The full variable domain, in which reference TRBV7-2 and TRBJ2-7 provide the parts outside the CDR3, is GAGVSQSPSNKVTEKGKDVELRCDPISGHTALYWYRQSLGQGLEFLIYFQGNSAPDKSGLPSDRFSAERTGGSVSTLTIQRTQQEDSAVYLCASSLVTGLASYEQYFGPGTRLTVT.

This rearrangement joins TRBV6-1 to TRBJ1-5; 8 bases align to TRBD1. Losses at the gene ends were 8 bases for V and 2 bases for J; bases not matched to a gene: 8. Germline V gives CDR1 MNHNS, CDR2 SASEGT. The CDR3 consists of 15 residues. This chain's CDR3 is CASGQGGIGNQPQHF. CDR3 nucleotide sequence: TGTGCCAGCGGACAGGGTGGGATTGGCAATCAGCCCCAGCATTTT.

V gene TRBV11-3 combines with J gene TRBJ2-7; D unclear. This CDR3 has 11 residues. CDR1 and CDR2 from the germline V gene are SGHNT and YENEEA. The V and J ends lost 5 bases and 4 bases respectively, with 6 bases between them. This CDR3 is CASSMRYEQYF. CDR3 DNA sequence: TGTGCCAGCAGCATGAGGTACGAGCAGTACTTC.

The rearrangement joins TRBV10-3 to TRBJ1-4; 8 bases are a match to TRBD1. The V gene end was trimmed by 2 bases and the J gene end by 8 bases; junction bases not matched to a gene: 4. The CDR3 sequence is 14 residues long. Looked up from germline, CDR1 is ENHRY and CDR2 is SYGVKD. The CDR3 DNA is TGTGCCATCAGTGAGGGACAGGGTAGGGAAAAACTGTTTTTT. It specifies CAISEGQGREKLFF.